This T cell receptor beta chain was recorded in a study of T-cell reconstitution after alpha-beta-depleted transplantation in children. Preparation of the TCRbeta library was carried out with unique molecular identifiers. From the PCR reads, TCRdb called clonotypes with MiXCR, one entry per CDR3 protein. The table has a few hundred thousand distinct CDR3 sequences, about a quarter seen once. Germline loops: CDR1 MNHEY, CDR2 SMNVEV (reference sequence). The length of the CDR3 is 17 residues. V lost 7 bases and J lost 3; bases outside the gene matches: 16. As regards this clonotype: Its antigen remains unknown.

Findings of the study overall: Recipient T cells and thymic progenitors that survived were the source of the high TCRbeta diversity seen at day 60 in some patients. When one year had passed after transplant, most T-cell counts and diversity came from newly produced T cells. There were reportedly several hundred expanded graft clones from which alpha-beta T cells came about two months after transplant.

This receptor was obtained from a boy younger than two with Wiskott-Aldrich syndrome, due to receive a stem cell transplant. The chain uses TRBV27 and TRBJ2-3; 7 nucleotides agree with TRBD1. The sequences come from PBMCs, collected before TCRalphabeta/CD19-depleted stem cell transplant. The CDR3 bases are TGTGCCAGCAACACGCATCGGACAGGCATTTTTACAGATACGCAGTATTTT. Protein product: CASNTHRTGIFTDTQYF.